Shown below are 13 T cell receptor beta chains from a single sample sequenced in a study of blood T cells in healthy people across ages. Primed by a sample-barcoded 5' primer and a J-beta primer mix, a second PCR proceeded for roughly 6 to 12 cycles. From the 5' RACE reads, TCRdb called clonotypes with MiXCR, one entry per CDR3 protein. This sample has about 650,000 distinct CDR3 sequences, with 32% found just once. The sample was blood. The receptors were gathered from a woman of 80 years or more in good health.

The sample holds many counts of this clonotype. The chain employs TRBV9 and TRBJ1-5, with D maybe TRBD1 (5 bases). V lost 7 bases and J lost 7, with 12 bases in between. Germline V gene sequence: CDR1 SGDLS, CDR2 YYNGEE. This CDR3 spans 12 amino acids. The CDR3 here is CASGQGRQPQHF. The CDR3 DNA is TGTGCCAGCGGGCAGGGCCGACAGCCCCAGCATTTT.

The table lists this clonotype with many counts. The chain links TRBV18 to TRBJ2-7, with TRBD1 matching 8 bases. The CDR3 consists of 13 residues. The ends lost 3 bases at V and 5 bases at J; junction bases unmatched: 3. Germline CDR1 reads KGHSH; CDR2 reads LQKENI. The chain's CDR3 is CASSPGQAHEQYF. The CDR3 DNA follows: TGTGCCAGCTCACCGGGACAGGCCCACGAGCAGTACTTC.

This sequence joins TRBV30 and TRBJ1-2; D may be TRBD1 (5 bases). Germline CDR1 reads GTSNPN; CDR2 reads SVGIG (reference sequence). This CDR3 is built from 14 residues. The V end was cut by 0 bases, the J end by 4 bases, with 12 bases between. CDR3 nucleotide sequence: TGTGCCTGGAGTGTATGGGGGAGAGGCTATGGCTACACCTTC. It is translated as CAWSVWGRGYGYTF.

On this clonotype: A much bigger clone sits one base away, suggesting this may be a read error. V and J are TRBV20-1 and TRBJ2-5; D perhaps matches TRBD2 (7 bases). V lost 5 bases, J lost 11 bases, and 15 bases lay in between. Germline CDR1 is DFQATT and CDR2 is SNEGSKA (reference sequence). The CDR3 length is 11 residues. This CDR3 is CSAGGADEQYF. In DNA form, the CDR3 reads TGCAGTGCTGGGGGGGCAGATGAGCAGTACTTC.

V and J are TRBV20-1 and TRBJ1-3; 7 nucleotides align to TRBD1. Looked up from germline, CDR1 is DFQATT and CDR2 is SNEGSKA (reference sequence). V shed 0 bases and J 3 bases; nucleotides not matched to a gene: 14. CDR3 length equals 18 residues. DNA for the CDR3: TGCAGTGCTAGAGATGTAGGGGCAGGGGGTACGCGTGGAAACACCATATATTTT. Its protein product is CSARDVGAGGTRGNTIYF.

This chain links TRBV20-1 with TRBJ2-1; 11 bases map to TRBD2. The germline gives CDR1 DFQATT, CDR2 SNEGSKA (reference sequence). Unmatched junction bases numbered 4, after V lost 3 bases and J lost 6 bases. The CDR3 covers 14 residues. CDR3 region: CSARRGLAANEQFF. The CDR3 coding sequence is TGCAGTGCTAGGAGGGGACTAGCGGCCAATGAGCAGTTCTTC.

This chain joins TRBV28 and TRBJ2-3, with 11 bases matching TRBD1. CDR3 length equals 14 residues. With 4 bases clipped from V and 4 bases from J, the junction kept 1 base outside the gene matches. CDR1 is MDHEN and CDR2 is SYDVKM in the germline V gene. DNA of the CDR3: TGTGCCAGCAGTTGGGGACAGGGGGCAGATACGCAGTATTTT. Its translation: CASSWGQGADTQYF. Filled out from reference TRBV28 and TRBJ2-3, the complete variable domain reads DVKVTQSSRYLVKRTGEKVFLECVQDMDHENMFWYRQDPGLGLRLIYFSYDVKMKEKGDIPEGYSVSREKKERFSLILESASTNQTSMYLCASSWGQGADTQYFGPGTRLTVL.

The rearrangement uses TRBV28 and TRBJ2-7; TRBD2 matches 7 bases. The J call is uncertain, as TRBJ2-5 better fits the DNA end. The germline V gene encodes CDR1 MDHEN and CDR2 SYDVKM. The CDR3 runs 16 residues. CDR3 residues: CASSVGGSGVQETQYF. CDR3 sequence (DNA): TGTGCCAGCAGCGTAGGAGGGAGCGGGGTCCAAGAGACCCAGTACTTC.

This sequence joins TRBV27 and TRBJ2-1; no clear D gene. V shed 6 bases and J shed 3 bases, with 6 bases lying between them. This CDR3 is built from 12 residues. Germline V gene lookup returns CDR1 MNHEY and CDR2 SMNVEV (reference sequence). The CDR3 here is CASSRNYNEQFF. The CDR3 bases are TGTGCCAGCAGCCGAAACTACAATGAGCAGTTCTTC.

The V call is TRBV7-9, the J call TRBJ1-2; tentative D call: TRBD1 (6 bases). V was pared by 1 base and J by 11 bases, with 17 bases between. The CDR3 covers 14 residues. CDR1 and CDR2 (germline): SEHNR, FQNEAQ (reference sequence). CDR3 nucleotides: TGTGCCAGCAGCTTAGAAGGGGGGCGTCGCGGGTACACCTTC. Protein: CASSLEGGRRGYTF.

The J gene is TRBJ2-1, the V gene TRBV20-1, with D unclear. The germline V gene has CDR1 DFQATT and CDR2 SNEGSKA (reference sequence). This CDR3 spans 16 amino acids. Between the trimmed V and J ends, which lost 6 bases and 0 bases, there was a span of 18 bases. CDR3 in DNA: TGCAGTGCCGCATTACTCCCACATCGCTCCTACAATGAGCAGTTCTTC. Protein product: CSAALLPHRSYNEQFF.

About this clonotype itself: A much larger clone lies one base from this, so it may be a read error. The chain uses TRBV12-3 or TRBV12-4 and TRBJ2-4; D may be TRBD1 (6 bases). V gave up 4 bases and J gave up 13 bases, with 20 bases separating them. CDR3 size: 14 residues. CDR3 nucleotide sequence: TGTGCCAGCAGTTCCTCACCGCCAGGTAGGGGGCAGTACTTC. Encoded protein: CASSSSPPGRGQYF.

This clonotype has more than one count but fewer than ten. The chain is built from TRBV30 and TRBJ1-2, with D unresolved. CDR3 length: 13 residues. V lost 3 bases, J lost 8 bases, and 16 bases lay in between. Germline CDR1 and CDR2: GTSNPN and SVGIG (reference sequence). Written as DNA, the CDR3 is TGTGCCTGGAGAGAAGGACTGCGTGGAGGCTACACCTTC. This encodes CAWREGLRGGYTF.